This T cell receptor beta chain was recorded in a study of beta chain features in type 1 diabetes (dated 2018 in TCRdb). The study in broad terms: Mean age, gender distribution, total cell number and subset yield were not different between patients and healthy donors. Across all samples, approximately 98,000,000 sorted cells were examined, and cell number per subset correlated strongly with RNA yield. The study compared TCRB repertoires of sorted circulating CD4+ T cell subsets between recently diagnosed type 1 diabetes patients and matched healthy donors. Naive and central memory subsets were obtained from all 30 or so donors, but regulatory and stem cell-like memory subsets were isolated from only 8 patients and 8 healthy donors.

This clone was detected many times. This receptor's antigen is unknown. No much larger clone is present one base from it, and per-base qualities are unavailable. The High Capacity cDNA Reverse Transcription Kit was used to reverse transcribe all of the isolated RNA, meaning that expressed TCRB transcripts were what got sequenced. Deep immunoSEQ sequencing was applied to naive, central memory and regulatory T cell samples, giving an average of about 3.4 million total reads per sample. After sorted cells were lysed in RLT buffer, RNA was extracted with DNase-treated RNeasy Micro or Mini kits, with the choice depending on cell number. To prevent cross-contamination, each cell subset was processed individually, whereas patient and healthy donor samples were processed jointly. Using the immunoSEQ multiplex PCR, TCRB sequences were amplified from cDNA into 87-bp fragments spanning the CDR3 region. Sequencing of the amplicons was done on the Illumina HiSeq platform. The original methods were these. PCR bias was computationally corrected using synthetic template baselines, reads within Hamming distance 2 were collapsed, and singletons that could not be merged were discarded. Reads were aligned against IMGT to assign V, D and J genes, CDR3 length and insertions or deletions at six rearrangement sites. Within each subset, clonotype counts were normalized to the number of sorted cells before true diversity and Gini coefficients were calculated with the tcR R package. The overlap coefficient, calculated on TCRB nucleotide sequences, was used to quantify repertoire sharing. Out-of-frame TCRB sequences from naive cells were analyzed as a proxy for the pre-selection repertoire. Sourced from immuneACCESS, this table was stored by TCRdb with only in-frame sequences that have V and J called. A share of the clones is absent; for the studies checked, an unresolved V gene accounts for under half, and the remainder has no known explanation. V and J calls and clone size are as listed in that table; D and trimming were resolved from the DNA. The sample table lists 200,000 to 250,000 clones, 9.6% of them with a count of one. Of the sample, about 0.037% falls within the top ten clones.

General conclusions and limits of the study: Naive, central memory and regulatory TCRB repertoires appeared to be more similar among patients than among healthy donors. Because cDNA was sequenced instead of genomic DNA, activated cells with high expression could be over-represented, although the groups did not differ in activation or CD3 levels. HLA sub-analyses involved small numbers of individuals, so any influence of HLA type on TCRB rearrangement remained unresolved. Patients with type 1 diabetes made fewer insertions and deleted more nucleotides at VDJ recombination sites, implying thymic rearrangement abnormalities. A moderate but significant shortening of TCRB CDR3 length was observed in type 1 diabetes patients in all four CD4+ subsets. PCR may preferentially amplify shorter templates, but because patient and control samples were amplified and corrected together, any resulting skew would affect both groups equally.

Each donor gave one peripheral blood draw, approximately 110 mL on average, collected into heparinised tubes. Naive, central memory, regulatory and stem cell-like memory CD4+ T cells were sorted on a BD FACSAria II using a panel including CD45RO, CCR7, CD25, CD127, CD95 and CD27. A purity above 95% was achieved for all sorted populations. PBMCs were isolated immediately by Lymphoprep density gradient centrifugation and stained directly without culture. So that batch effects would be minimized, each experiment stained and sorted samples in pairs, pairing one healthy donor with one patient. Including the terminal cysteine and phenylalanine, the CDR3 comprises 13 residues. Solely the CDR3 DNA is kept, with 39 bases framed from the first base. Looking up the germline V gene (reference sequence) yields CDR1 SEHNR and CDR2 FQNEAQ. Relative to germline, V is missing 4 bases and J is missing 4 bases, with 3 bases of the junction outside any gene match.

The sequence was obtained from a woman between 18 and 30 years old in good health. The chain uses TRBV7-9 and TRBJ1-1, with TRBD1 matching 7 junction bases. The sample taken for sequencing was naive CD4+ T cells from blood. The cell subset or site tag for this specimen amounts to: true naive CD4+ T cells. CDR3 sequence: CASSSGQFTEAFF. The DNA is TGTGCCAGCAGCTCGGGACAGTTCACTGAAGCTTTCTTT.